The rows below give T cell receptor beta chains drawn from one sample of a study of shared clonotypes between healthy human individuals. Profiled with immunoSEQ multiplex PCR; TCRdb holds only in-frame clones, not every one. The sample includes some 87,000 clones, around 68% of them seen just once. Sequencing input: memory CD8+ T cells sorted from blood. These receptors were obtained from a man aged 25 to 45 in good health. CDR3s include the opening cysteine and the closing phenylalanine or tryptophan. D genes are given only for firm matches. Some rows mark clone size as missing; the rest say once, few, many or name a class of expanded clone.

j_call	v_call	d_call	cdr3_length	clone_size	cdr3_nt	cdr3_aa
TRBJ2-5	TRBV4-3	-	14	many	TGCGCCAGCAGCCAAGTCGACAACCAAGAGACCCAGTACTTC	CASSQVDNQETQYF
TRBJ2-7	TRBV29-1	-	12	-	TGCAGCGTGGGAGGGGGGCTCAGCGAGCAGTACTTC	CSVGGGLSEQYF
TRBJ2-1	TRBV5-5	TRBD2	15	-	TGTGCCAGCAGCTTGGTGCTAGCGGGGTACAATGAGCAGTTCTTC	CASSLVLAGYNEQFF
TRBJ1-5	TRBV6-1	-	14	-	-	CASSVGQGTVVSHF
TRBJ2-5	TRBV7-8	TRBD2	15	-	TGTGCCAGCAGCTTAAGCGGGACGGGGGTAGAGACCCAGTACTTC	CASSLSGTGVETQYF
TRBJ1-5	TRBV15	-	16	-	TGTGCCACCAGCAGAGATCAAGGATTTCTAAATCAGCCCCAGCATTTT	CATSRDQGFLNQPQHF
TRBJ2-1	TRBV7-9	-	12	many	TGTGCCAGCAGCCACGGACTAAATGAGCAGTTCTTC	CASSHGLNEQFF
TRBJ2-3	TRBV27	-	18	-	TGTGCCAGCAAAAAACTAGGGGCAGCCTCAAGAAGCACAGATACGCAGTATTTT	CASKKLGAASRSTDTQYF
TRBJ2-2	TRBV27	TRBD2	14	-	TGTGCCAGTACCGGGGGACTACCCACCGGGGAGCTGTTTTTT	CASTGGLPTGELFF
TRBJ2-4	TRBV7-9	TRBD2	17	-	TGTGCCAGCAGCTTGCGACTAGCGGGAATAGCCAAAAACATTCAGTACTTC	CASSLRLAGIAKNIQYF
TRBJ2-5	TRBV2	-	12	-	TGTGCCAGCGAGGCGGTGCAAGAGACCCAGTACTTC	CASEAVQETQYF
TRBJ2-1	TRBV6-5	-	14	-	TGTGCCAGCAGTCTCGCCCCTTCCTACAATGAGCAGTTCTTC	CASSLAPSYNEQFF
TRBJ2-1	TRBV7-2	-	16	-	TGTGCCAGCAGCTTCTTTTCGGCGGGACGTGGGGATGAGCAGTTCTTC	CASSFFSAGRGDEQFF
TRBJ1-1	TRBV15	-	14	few	TGTGCCACCAGCAGAGATTTGCGGTCGGAGGGAGCTTTCTTT	CATSRDLRSEGAFF
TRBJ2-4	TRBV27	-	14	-	TGTGCCAGCAGTGCGGACTGGGGGGAAAACATTCAGTACTTC	CASSADWGENIQYF
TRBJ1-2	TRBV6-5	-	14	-	TGTGCCAGCCGATATCCCACCCCTAACTATGGCTACACCTTC	CASRYPTPNYGYTF
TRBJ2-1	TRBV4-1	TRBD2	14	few	TGCGCCAGCAGCCAACAGCGGGGGGACGATGAGCAGTTCTTC	CASSQQRGDDEQFF
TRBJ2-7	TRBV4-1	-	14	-	TGCGCCAGCAGCCAAGATCCTGTTAATTACGAGCAGTACTTC	CASSQDPVNYEQYF
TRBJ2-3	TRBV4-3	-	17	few	TGCGCCAGCAGCCCCATTGGGTTAGGTCAGGGATTCGATACGCAGTATTTT	CASSPIGLGQGFDTQYF
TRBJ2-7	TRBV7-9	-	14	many	TGTGCCAGCAGTAGCTTCCAGGGGAGCAACGAGCAGTACTTC	CASSSFQGSNEQYF
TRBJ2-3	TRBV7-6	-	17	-	TGTGCCAGCAGCTTAGTTCTCCATAGCGGTAGCACAGATACGCAGTATTTT	CASSLVLHSGSTDTQYF
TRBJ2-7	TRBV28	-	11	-	TGTGGGGTGGGGGGTTCCTACGAGCAGTACTTC	CGVGGSYEQYF
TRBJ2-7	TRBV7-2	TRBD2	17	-	TGTGCCAGCAGCTTTTTTGGGGGGGGAGTTGACCCCTACGAGCAGTACTTC	CASSFFGGGVDPYEQYF
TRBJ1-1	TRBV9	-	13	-	TGTGCCAGCAGCGTAGTTGGGGACACTGAAGCTTTCTTT	CASSVVGDTEAFF
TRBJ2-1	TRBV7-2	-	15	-	TGTGCCAGCACCTCTAGCGTTAGCTCCTACAATGAGCAGTTCTTC	CASTSSVSSYNEQFF
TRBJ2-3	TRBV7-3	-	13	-	TGTGCCAGCAGCTCCGACCTCGCAGATACGCAGTATTTT	CASSSDLADTQYF
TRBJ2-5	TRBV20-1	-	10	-	TGCAGTGCTAGTATGGGGAAGCAGTACTTC	CSASMGKQYF
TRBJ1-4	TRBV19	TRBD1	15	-	TGTGCCAGTAGTTCCGTCGGGACAGGAAGCGAAAAACTGTTTTTT	CASSSVGTGSEKLFF
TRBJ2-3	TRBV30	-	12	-	TGTGCCGGAGGGATCAGCACAGATACGCAGTATTTT	CAGGISTDTQYF
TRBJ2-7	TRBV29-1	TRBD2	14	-	TGCAGCGTTGGTCGGGCGGGAGGAAGGAACGAGCAGTACTTC	CSVGRAGGRNEQYF
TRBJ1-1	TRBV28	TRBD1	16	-	TGTGCCAGCAGTCCGGGGACAGGGGACATGAACACTGAAGCTTTCTTT	CASSPGTGDMNTEAFF
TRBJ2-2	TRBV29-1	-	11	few	TGCAGCGTTGAAGCCGCCGGGGAGCTGTTTTTT	CSVEAAGELFF
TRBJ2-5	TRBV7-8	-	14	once	TGTGCCAGCTCAGGGGGGTGGGCGAGGGAGACCCAGTACTTC	CASSGGWARETQYF
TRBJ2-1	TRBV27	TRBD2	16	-	TGTGCCAGCAGTTTATTTGCTAGCGGGAGTGGCAATGAGCAGTTCTTC	CASSLFASGSGNEQFF
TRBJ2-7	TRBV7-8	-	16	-	TGTGCCAGCAGTAGGGTAGGGGGGGTTAGTTTCTACGAGCAGTACTTC	CASSRVGGVSFYEQYF
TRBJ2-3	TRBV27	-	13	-	TGTGCCAGCCGTTTTCGGAGCACAGATACGCAGTATTTT	CASRFRSTDTQYF
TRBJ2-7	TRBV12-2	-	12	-	TGTGCAAGTCGCTTATACCCCCCGGAGCAGTACTTC	CASRLYPPEQYF
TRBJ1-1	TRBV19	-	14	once	TGTGCCAGTAGTATACGGGGTGGGAACACTGAAGCTTTCTTT	CASSIRGGNTEAFF
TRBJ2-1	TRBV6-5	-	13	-	TGTGCCAGCAGTTACAAGGGAATTAATGAGCAGTTCTTC	CASSYKGINEQFF
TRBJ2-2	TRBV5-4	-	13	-	TGTGCCAGCAGCGACGGAAGTGCCGGGGAGCTGTTTTTT	CASSDGSAGELFF
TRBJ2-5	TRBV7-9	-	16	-	TGTGCCAGCAGCTATTACAGCGAATGGGGTGGTTGGGTCCCGTACTTC	CASSYYSEWGGWVPYF
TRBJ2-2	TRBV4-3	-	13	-	TGCGCCAGCAGCCAAGATTGGGCCGGGGAGCTGTTTTTT	CASSQDWAGELFF
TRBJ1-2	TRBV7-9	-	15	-	TGTGCCAGCAGCTTCTATACCAGACCTAACTATGGCTACACCTTC	CASSFYTRPNYGYTF
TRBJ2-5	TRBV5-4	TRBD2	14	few	TGTGCCAGCAGCACCAGCGGGAGCCCAGAGACCCAGTACTTC	CASSTSGSPETQYF
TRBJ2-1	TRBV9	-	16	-	TGTGCCAGCAGCGTAGACGTGTTCAAGGGAGGCAGGTTGCAGTTCTTC	CASSVDVFKGGRLQFF
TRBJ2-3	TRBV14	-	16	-	TGTGCCAGCAGCCAAGATTGGGCGCGGAGCACAGATACGCAGTATTTT	CASSQDWARSTDTQYF
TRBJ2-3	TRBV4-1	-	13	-	TGCGCCAGCAGCCAAGAGAAGCAGTATACGCAGTATTTT	CASSQEKQYTQYF
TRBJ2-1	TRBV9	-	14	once	TGTGCCAGCAGCGTAGACGGGAACTACAATGAGCAGTTCTTC	CASSVDGNYNEQFF
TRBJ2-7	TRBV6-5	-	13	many	TGTGCCAGCAGTTCCGGGGCCTACTACGAGCAGTACTTC	CASSSGAYYEQYF
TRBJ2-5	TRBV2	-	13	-	TGTGCCAGGGGGCCTTTAAGCACACAGACCCAGTACTTC	CARGPLSTQTQYF
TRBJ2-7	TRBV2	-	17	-	TGTGCCAGCAGTGAAATTTTCGGCCAGGGAGAGTCCTACGAGCAGTACTTC	CASSEIFGQGESYEQYF
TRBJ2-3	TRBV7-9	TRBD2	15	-	TGTGCCAGCACCCTGAGGACTAGCGGGTTCGATACGCAGTATTTT	CASTLRTSGFDTQYF
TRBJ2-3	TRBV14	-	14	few	TGTGCCAGCAGCCCCCCGGGTAGCCCAGATACGCAGTATTTT	CASSPPGSPDTQYF
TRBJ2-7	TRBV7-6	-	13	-	TGTGCCAGCAGCCAGGGACTCCGCTACGAGCAGTACTTC	CASSQGLRYEQYF